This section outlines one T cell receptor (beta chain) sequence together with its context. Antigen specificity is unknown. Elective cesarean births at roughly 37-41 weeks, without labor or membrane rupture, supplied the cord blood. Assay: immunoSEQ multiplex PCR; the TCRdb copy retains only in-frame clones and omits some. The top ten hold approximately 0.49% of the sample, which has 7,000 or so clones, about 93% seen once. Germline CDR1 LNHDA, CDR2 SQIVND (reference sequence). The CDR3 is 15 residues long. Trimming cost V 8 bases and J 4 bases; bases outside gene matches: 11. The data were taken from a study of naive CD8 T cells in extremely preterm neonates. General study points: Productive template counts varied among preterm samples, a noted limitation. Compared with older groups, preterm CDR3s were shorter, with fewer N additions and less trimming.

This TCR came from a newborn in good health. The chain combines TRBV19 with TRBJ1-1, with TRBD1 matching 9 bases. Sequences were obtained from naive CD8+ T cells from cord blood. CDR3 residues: CASALPGQGITEAFF. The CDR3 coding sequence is TGTGCCAGTGCTCTCCCGGGACAGGGTATCACTGAAGCTTTCTTT.